This TCR beta chain was recorded in a study of cytomegalovirus exposure and HLA in healthy donors. PCR was performed using 60 Vbeta and 13 Jbeta primers. Assay: immunoSEQ multiplex PCR; the TCRdb copy retains only in-frame clones and omits some. The table has 150,000 or so clones, about two thirds seen once. This CDR3 comprises 16 residues. Looked up from germline, CDR1 is SGHDT and CDR2 is YYEEEE. V shed 4 bases and J 4 bases; nucleotides not matched to a gene: 8. This chain links TRBV5-6 with TRBJ2-2; 9 positions match TRBD2. The sequence derives from a young woman in good health and CMV-seronegative. The sample comprised PBMCs. CDR3 nucleotide sequence: TGTGCCAGCAGCCCCATAGCGGGAGCGGGCACCGGGGAGCTGTTTTTT. Translating gives CASSPIAGAGTGELFF.